The rows below give T cell receptor beta chains drawn from one sample of a study of PD-L1 blockade in urothelial cancer. Generated by immunoSEQ multiplex PCR, the TCRdb table keeps only in-frame clones and is missing some. Counted here are about 87,000 clones, roughly 84% occurring once; the ten biggest clones make up roughly 1.9%. The input for sequencing was PBMCs, taken around atezolizumab (anti-PD-L1) treatment. The receptors derive from a man aged 55 to 69 with urothelial cancer. Each CDR3 is given with its conserved first and last residue. Each record gives: clone size, J gene, D gene, V gene, CDR3 DNA, CDR3 protein. The D gene is left open where the match is weak. The size entry is marked missing in some rows and otherwise reads once, few, many or a size class.

>few|TRBJ2-1|TRBD1|TRBV7-3
TGTGCCAGCAGCGCGAACAGGGGGTCCTACAATGAGCAGTTCTTC
CASSANRGSYNEQFF
>.|TRBJ2-7|.|TRBV19
TGTGCCAGTAGTATTTGGCCAAAAGGGGCTCACGAGCAGTACTTC
CASSIWPKGAHEQYF
>.|TRBJ2-3|TRBD2|TRBV13
TGTGCCAGCAGCCGGGGGTACGTAGCGGGAGGGCCGGGAGATACGCAGTATTTT
CASSRGYVAGGPGDTQYF
>.|TRBJ1-1|.|TRBV5-1
TGCGCCAGCAGCGGAAATTTACAGGACGGTATGTCTTTCTTT
CASSGNLQDGMSFF
>.|TRBJ2-1|.|TRBV11-1
TGTGCCAGCAGCCCTCCTCCAGGAAACAATGAGCAGTTCTTC
CASSPPPGNNEQFF
>.|TRBJ2-1|TRBD2|TRBV4-1
TGCGCCAGCAGCCAAGGCTTAGGAAGACGGGAGGGCCTCATTGAGCAGTTCTTC
CASSQGLGRREGLIEQFF
>.|TRBJ2-1|.|TRBV9
TGTGCCAGCAGCGCCGCTGGAGGGGAGCAGTTCTTC
CASSAAGGEQFF
>.|TRBJ1-2|.|TRBV28
TGTGCCAGCAGTTCCTCTCGCGGGGGGGCAAGGGGCTACACCTTC
CASSSSRGGARGYTF
>.|TRBJ2-7|TRBD2|TRBV4-1
TGCGCCAGCAGCCTAAATAGCGGGGGGGGGTACGAGCAGTACTTC
CASSLNSGGGYEQYF
>.|TRBJ2-5|.|TRBV19
TGTGCCAGTAGTGTCTCTCCCGGACTCCTAGAGACCCAGTACTTC
CASSVSPGLLETQYF
>.|TRBJ1-1|TRBD1|TRBV7-9
TGTGCCAGCAGCGCGGGACAGGGGACTCCGAACACTGAAGCTTTCTTT
CASSAGQGTPNTEAFF
>.|TRBJ2-5|TRBD1|TRBV18
TGTGCCAGCTCATACGACAGGGTTCAAGAGACCCAGTACTTC
CASSYDRVQETQYF
>.|TRBJ2-3|.|TRBV7-3
TGTGCCAGCAGCTCAAGGGGAGATACGCAGTATTTT
CASSSRGDTQYF
>.|TRBJ2-7|.|TRBV7-8
TGTGCCAGCAGCTTCAGGGCGGGACGATCGTACGAGCAGTACTTC
CASSFRAGRSYEQYF
>.|TRBJ2-5|TRBD2|TRBV5-1
TGCGCCAGCAGCCTAACTAGCGGGCAAGAGACCCAGTACTTC
CASSLTSGQETQYF
>.|TRBJ2-2|.|TRBV5-1
TGCGCCAGCAGCTCCATAGGGGACACCGGGGAGCTGTTTTTT
CASSSIGDTGELFF
>.|TRBJ2-7|TRBD1|TRBV11-2
TGTGCCAGCAGCTCCAGACAGGGGGCCTTTTACGAGCAGTACTTC
CASSSRQGAFYEQYF
>.|TRBJ1-2|TRBD1|TRBV18
TGTGCCAGCTCACAGGGGACAGACGCTAACTATGGCTACACCTTC
CASSQGTDANYGYTF
>.|TRBJ2-2|TRBD1|TRBV10-1
TGCGCCAGCAGTGAGAATAAGGGGGCGCCCGGGGAGCTGTTTTTT
CASSENKGAPGELFF
>.|TRBJ1-4|.|TRBV2
TGTGCCAGCAGTCCCACGGCAACTAATGAAAAACTGTTTTTT
CASSPTATNEKLFF
>.|TRBJ2-6|.|TRBV4-1
TGCGCCAGCAGCCAACCACAGGGGGGGGTAACTGGGGCCAACGTCCTGACTTTC
CASSQPQGGVTGANVLTF
>.|TRBJ2-5|.|TRBV9
TGTGCCAGCAGCGCTGGAAGCTCAGGTTCAGAGACCCAGTACTTC
CASSAGSSGSETQYF
>.|TRBJ2-3|.|TRBV5-4
TGTGCCAGCAGCTTGGGGGGAGTCCCTAGCACAGATACGCAGTATTTT
CASSLGGVPSTDTQYF
>.|TRBJ1-1|.|TRBV10-1
TGCGCCAGCAGCCCCACGGCGGGGCTTACTGAAGCTTTCTTT
CASSPTAGLTEAFF
>.|TRBJ2-7|TRBD1|TRBV10-1
TGCGCCAGCAGTGACCCGATAGAGGGACAGAGCTCCTACGAGCAGTACTTC
CASSDPIEGQSSYEQYF
>.|TRBJ1-1|.|TRBV5-1
TGCGCCAGCAGCTCCGGAGAGGCGGGGCATCACGCTTTCTTT
CASSSGEAGHHAFF
>.|TRBJ2-1|.|TRBV9
TGTGCCAGCAGCGTAGAGGACATCTACAATGAGCAGTTCTTC
CASSVEDIYNEQFF
>.|TRBJ2-1|.|TRBV30
TGTGCCTGGAGCCCGGGTAGCTCCTACAATGAGCAGTTCTTC
CAWSPGSSYNEQFF
>.|TRBJ2-1|TRBD1|TRBV2
TGTGCCAGCATCCCAGGACAGGGAATTGTCGATGAGCAGTTCTTC
CASIPGQGIVDEQFF
>.|TRBJ2-2|TRBD2|TRBV4-3
TGCGCCAGCAGCCAAGATACAGCGGGAGATCCCGGGGAGCTGTTTTTT
CASSQDTAGDPGELFF
>.|TRBJ2-2|TRBD1|TRBV5-1
TGCGCCAGCAGCTTGAAACAGGGGTACACCGGGGAGCTGTTTTTT
CASSLKQGYTGELFF
>.|TRBJ1-2|TRBD1|TRBV5-7
TGTGCCAGCAGCGGGATGGACAGGGTGGTCATTGGCTACACCTTC
CASSGMDRVVIGYTF
>.|TRBJ1-5|.|TRBV10-3
TGTGCCATCAGTGAGTCGAGGGTGGGCAATCAGCCCCAGCATTTT
CAISESRVGNQPQHF
>.|TRBJ1-4|.|TRBV7-9
TGTGCCAGCAGCTTATTAGGGGGAAGCGAAAAACTGTTTTTT
CASSLLGGSEKLFF
>.|TRBJ2-7|.|TRBV7-6
TGTGCCAGCAGCCCCATCCTTTCGGAGTGGGCCTACGAGCAGTACTTC
CASSPILSEWAYEQYF
>.|TRBJ2-2|.|TRBV7-2
TGTGCCAGCAGCTTCGGACTCGCCGGGGAGCTGTTTTTT
CASSFGLAGELFF
>.|TRBJ1-1|TRBD1|TRBV25-1
TGTGCCAGCAGTGTGCACTTGACAGGGTTTAGAACTGAAGCTTTCTTT
CASSVHLTGFRTEAFF
>.|TRBJ1-5|.|TRBV28
TGTGCCAGCAGTTCTTTACAGGGAGTCCATCAGCCCCAGCATTTT
CASSSLQGVHQPQHF
>.|TRBJ2-2|.|TRBV7-2
TGTGCCAGCAGCTTAGTAGCCGTTACCGGGGAGCTGTTTTTT
CASSLVAVTGELFF
>.|TRBJ2-3|.|TRBV5-6
TGTGCCAGCAGCTGGAAGCGGAGCACAGATACGCAGTATTTT
CASSWKRSTDTQYF
>.|TRBJ2-1|TRBD1|TRBV9
TGTGCCAGCAGCGTGCCCGGACAGGCCTACAATGAGCAGTTCTTC
CASSVPGQAYNEQFF
>.|TRBJ2-6|.|TRBV5-4
TGTGCCAGCCACTCACCCTTCTCAGGGGCCGGGGCCAACGTCCTGACTTTC
CASHSPFSGAGANVLTF
>.|TRBJ2-7|TRBD1|TRBV18
TGTGCCAGCTCATCGGGACAGAGCTACGAGCAGTACTTC
CASSSGQSYEQYF
>.|TRBJ1-5|.|TRBV5-8
TGTGCCAGCAGCCTACCCCAATATCAGCCCCAGCATTTT
CASSLPQYQPQHF
>few|TRBJ1-2|.|TRBV6-1
TGTGCCAGCAGTGAAGCGCCAGGTAACTATGGCTACACCTTC
CASSEAPGNYGYTF
>.|TRBJ1-2|.|TRBV9
TGTGCCAGCAGCCCTGGACAGTTGTATGGCTACACCTTC
CASSPGQLYGYTF
>.|TRBJ2-7|.|TRBV5-8
TGTGCCAGCAGCTTGGCCACTCTCCCGGGGACCTACGAGCAGTACTTC
CASSLATLPGTYEQYF
>.|TRBJ2-7|.|TRBV25-1
TGTGCCAGCAGTGAGGCTACGGGACTTCGCAACGAGCAGTACTTC
CASSEATGLRNEQYF
>.|TRBJ1-1|.|TRBV7-9
TGTGCCAGCAGCTTCCGGGAGGGGACGGGCACTGAAGCTTTCTTT
CASSFREGTGTEAFF
>.|TRBJ1-4|.|TRBV5-1
TGCGCCAGCAGCTTGGCCACGGGGGTAACTAATGAAAAACTGTTTTTT
CASSLATGVTNEKLFF
>.|TRBJ2-7|TRBD2|TRBV27
TGTGCCAGCACTTCCGGGACTAGCGGGAGGTACGAGCAGTACTTC
CASTSGTSGRYEQYF